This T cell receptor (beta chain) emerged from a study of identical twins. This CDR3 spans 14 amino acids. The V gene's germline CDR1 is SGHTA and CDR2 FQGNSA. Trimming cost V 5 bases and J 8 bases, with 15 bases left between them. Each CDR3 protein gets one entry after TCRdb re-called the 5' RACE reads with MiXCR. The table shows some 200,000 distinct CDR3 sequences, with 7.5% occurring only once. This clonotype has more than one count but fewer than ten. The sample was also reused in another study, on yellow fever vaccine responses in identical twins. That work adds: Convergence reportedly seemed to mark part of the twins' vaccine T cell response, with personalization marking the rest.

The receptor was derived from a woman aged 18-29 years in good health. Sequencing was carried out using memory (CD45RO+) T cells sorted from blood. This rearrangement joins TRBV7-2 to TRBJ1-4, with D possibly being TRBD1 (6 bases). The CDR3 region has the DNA TGTGCCAGCAGCCCGATCGGGACATTAGAAAAACTGTTTTTT. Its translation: CASSPIGTLEKLFF.